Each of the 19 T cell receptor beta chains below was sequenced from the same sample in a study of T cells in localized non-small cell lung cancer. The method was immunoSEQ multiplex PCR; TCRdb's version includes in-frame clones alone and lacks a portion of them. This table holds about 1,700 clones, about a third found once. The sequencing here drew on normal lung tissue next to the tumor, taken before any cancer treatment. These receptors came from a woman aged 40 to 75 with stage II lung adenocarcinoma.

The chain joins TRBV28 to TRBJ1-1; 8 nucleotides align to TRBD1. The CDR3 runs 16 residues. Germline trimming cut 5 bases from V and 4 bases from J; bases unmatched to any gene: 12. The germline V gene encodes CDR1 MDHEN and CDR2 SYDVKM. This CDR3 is CASSPLVGTGSTEAFF. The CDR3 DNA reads TGTGCCAGCAGTCCCCTTGTTGGGACAGGCAGCACTGAAGCTTTCTTT.

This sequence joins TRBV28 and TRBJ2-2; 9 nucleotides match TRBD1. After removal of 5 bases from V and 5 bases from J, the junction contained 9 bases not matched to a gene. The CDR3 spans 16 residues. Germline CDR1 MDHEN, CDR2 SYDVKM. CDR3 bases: TGTGCCAGCAGTCTCCGTCCCGGGACAGGGACCGGGGAGCTGTTTTTT. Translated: CASSLRPGTGTGELFF.

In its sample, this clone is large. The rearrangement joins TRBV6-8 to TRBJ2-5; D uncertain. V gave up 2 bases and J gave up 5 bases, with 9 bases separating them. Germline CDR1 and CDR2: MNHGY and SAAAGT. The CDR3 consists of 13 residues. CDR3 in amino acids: CASSYGAWETQYF. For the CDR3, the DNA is TGTGCCAGCAGTTACGGAGCATGGGAGACCCAGTACTTC.

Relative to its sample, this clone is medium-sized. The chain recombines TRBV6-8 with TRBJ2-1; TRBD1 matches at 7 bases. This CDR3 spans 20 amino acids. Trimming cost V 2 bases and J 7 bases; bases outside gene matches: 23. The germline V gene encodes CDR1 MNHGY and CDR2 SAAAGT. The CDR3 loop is CASSYPKRTQGTTARNEQFF. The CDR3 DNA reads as TGTGCCAGCAGTTACCCCAAGAGGACACAGGGGACCACTGCTAGGAATGAGCAGTTCTTC.

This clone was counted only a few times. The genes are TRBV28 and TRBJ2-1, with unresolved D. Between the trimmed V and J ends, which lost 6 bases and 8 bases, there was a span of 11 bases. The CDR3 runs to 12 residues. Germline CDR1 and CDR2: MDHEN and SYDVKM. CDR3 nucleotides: TGTGCCAGCAGGCTGATACCCTATGAGCAGTTCTTC. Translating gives CASRLIPYEQFF.

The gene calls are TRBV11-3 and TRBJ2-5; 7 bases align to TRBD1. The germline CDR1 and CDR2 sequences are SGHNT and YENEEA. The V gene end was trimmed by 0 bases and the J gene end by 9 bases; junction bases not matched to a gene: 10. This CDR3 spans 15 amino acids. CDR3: CASSLDLTLTGAQYF. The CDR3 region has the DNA TGTGCCAGCAGCTTAGATCTCACCCTCACAGGGGCCCAGTACTTC.

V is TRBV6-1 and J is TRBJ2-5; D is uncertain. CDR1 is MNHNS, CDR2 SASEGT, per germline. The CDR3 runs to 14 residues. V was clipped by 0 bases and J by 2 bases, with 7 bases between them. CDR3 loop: CASSEAAAQETQYF. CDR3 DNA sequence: TGTGCCAGCAGTGAAGCGGCAGCGCAAGAGACCCAGTACTTC.

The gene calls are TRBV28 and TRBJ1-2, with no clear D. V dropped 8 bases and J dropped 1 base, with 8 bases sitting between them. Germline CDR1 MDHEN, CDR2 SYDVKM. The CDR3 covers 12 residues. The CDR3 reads CASHGYNYGYTF. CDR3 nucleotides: TGTGCCAGCCACGGATATAACTATGGCTACACCTTC.

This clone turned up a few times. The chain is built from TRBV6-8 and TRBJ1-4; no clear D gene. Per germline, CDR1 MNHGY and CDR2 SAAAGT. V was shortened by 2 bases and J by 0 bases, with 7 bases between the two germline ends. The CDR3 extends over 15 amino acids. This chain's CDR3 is CASSYLGATNEKLFF. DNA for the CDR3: TGTGCCAGCAGTTACCTGGGCGCAACTAATGAAAAACTGTTTTTT.

The CDR3 region has the DNA TGTGCCAGCAACCCATTGGACAGGGGTAATGAAAAACTGTTTTTT. It encodes CASNPLDRGNEKLFF. This chain uses TRBV19 with TRBJ1-4, with 9 bases fitting TRBD1. The J segment lost 4 bases and the V segment lost 9 bases, leaving 9 bases of the junction unmatched. Germline loops: CDR1 LNHDA, CDR2 SQIVND (reference sequence). The CDR3 has 15 amino acids.

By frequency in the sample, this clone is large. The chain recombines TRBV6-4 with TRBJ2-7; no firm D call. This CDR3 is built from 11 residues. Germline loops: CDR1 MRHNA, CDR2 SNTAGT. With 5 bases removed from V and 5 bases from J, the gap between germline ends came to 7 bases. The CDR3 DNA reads TGTGCCAGCAGTTATTTCGACGAGCAGTACTTC. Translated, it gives CASSYFDEQYF.

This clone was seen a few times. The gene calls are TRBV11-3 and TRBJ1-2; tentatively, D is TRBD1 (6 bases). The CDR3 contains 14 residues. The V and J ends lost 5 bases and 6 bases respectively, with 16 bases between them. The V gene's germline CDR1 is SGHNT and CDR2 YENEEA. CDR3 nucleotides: TGTGCCAGCAGCCTTCATTACAAGGGGGATGGCTACACCTTC. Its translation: CASSLHYKGDGYTF.

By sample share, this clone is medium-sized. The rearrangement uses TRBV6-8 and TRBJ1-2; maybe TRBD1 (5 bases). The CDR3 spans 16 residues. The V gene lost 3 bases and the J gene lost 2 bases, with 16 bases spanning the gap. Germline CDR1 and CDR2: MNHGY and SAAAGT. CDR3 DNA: TGTGCCAGCAGTTATGGGCCGGGGACGGCAAACTATGGCTACACCTTC. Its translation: CASSYGPGTANYGYTF.

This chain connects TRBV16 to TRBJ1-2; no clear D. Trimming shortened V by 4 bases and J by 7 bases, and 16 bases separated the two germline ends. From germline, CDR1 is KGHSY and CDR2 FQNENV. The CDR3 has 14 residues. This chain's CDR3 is CASSLGNAAGGYTF. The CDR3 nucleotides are TGTGCCAGCAGCCTCGGGAACGCGGCGGGTGGCTACACCTTC.

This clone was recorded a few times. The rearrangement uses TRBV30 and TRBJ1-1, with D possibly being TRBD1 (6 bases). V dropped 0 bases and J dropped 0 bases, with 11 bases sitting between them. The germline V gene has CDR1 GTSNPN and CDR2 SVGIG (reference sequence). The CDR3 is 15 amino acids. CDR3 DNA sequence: TGTGCCTGGAGTGTACCCGACAGGCTGAACACTGAAGCTTTCTTT. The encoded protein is CAWSVPDRLNTEAFF.

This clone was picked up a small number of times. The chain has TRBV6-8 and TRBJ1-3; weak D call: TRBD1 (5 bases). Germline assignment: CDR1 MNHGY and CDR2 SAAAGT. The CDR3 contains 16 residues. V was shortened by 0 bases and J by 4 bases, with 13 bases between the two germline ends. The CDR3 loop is CASSYSRGLSGNTIYF. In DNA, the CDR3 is TGTGCCAGCAGTTACTCTCGGGGCTTATCAGGAAACACCATATATTTT.

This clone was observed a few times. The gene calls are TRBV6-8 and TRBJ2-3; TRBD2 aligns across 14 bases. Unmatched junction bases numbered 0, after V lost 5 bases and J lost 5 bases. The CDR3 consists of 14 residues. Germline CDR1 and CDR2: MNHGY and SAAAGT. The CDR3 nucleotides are TGTGCCAGCAGTGGACTAGCGGGGGGAGATACGCAGTATTTT. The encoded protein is CASSGLAGGDTQYF.

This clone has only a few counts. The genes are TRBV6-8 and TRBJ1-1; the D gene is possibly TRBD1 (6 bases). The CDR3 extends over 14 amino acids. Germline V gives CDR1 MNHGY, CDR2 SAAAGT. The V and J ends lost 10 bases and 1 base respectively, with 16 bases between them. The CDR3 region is CAITPGATNTEAFF. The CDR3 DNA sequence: TGTGCCATCACGCCAGGGGCTACGAACACTGAAGCTTTCTTT.

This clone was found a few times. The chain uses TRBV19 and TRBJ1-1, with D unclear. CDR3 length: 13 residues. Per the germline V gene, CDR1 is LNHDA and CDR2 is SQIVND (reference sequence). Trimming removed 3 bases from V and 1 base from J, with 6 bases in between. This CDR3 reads CASSIGQNTEAFF. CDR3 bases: TGTGCCAGTAGTATCGGCCAGAACACTGAAGCTTTCTTT.